Each of the 2 T cell receptor beta chains below was sequenced from the same sample in a study of cytomegalovirus exposure and HLA in healthy donors. With 60 Vbeta and 13 Jbeta primers, the PCR was carried out. Clones were read by immunoSEQ multiplex PCR, and TCRdb kept only the in-frame ones, dropping some. This table has more than 80,000 clones, roughly four fifths appearing once. The sample was PBMCs. Source of these receptors: a man aged 55 to 69 in good health and CMV-seronegative.

Of note for this clone: Additional DNA sequences in this sample encode the identical CDR3. This chain uses TRBV7-9 with TRBJ1-1; D unresolved. This CDR3 spans 13 amino acids. Germline V gene data show CDR1 as SEHNR and CDR2 as FQNEAQ (reference sequence). V lost 2 bases to trimming and J lost 4 bases, with 8 bases between them. The CDR3 coding sequence is TGTGCCAGCAGCTTAAACCCGGGCACTGAAGCTTTCTTT. Its protein is CASSLNPGTEAFF.

The gene calls are TRBV25-1 and TRBJ1-6, with TRBD1 identical over 8 bases. Trimming cost V 1 base and J 6 bases; bases outside gene matches: 5. The length of the CDR3 is 16 residues. Per germline, CDR1 MGHDK and CDR2 SYGVNS. CDR3 bases: TGTGCCAGCAGTGAATCAGGGGGCGCCGGTAATTCACCCCTCCACTTT. The encoded protein is CASSESGGAGNSPLHF.